This note documents a single T cell receptor (beta chain) sequence. The junction departs from germline at one end; a sequencing error may be responsible. Profiled with immunoSEQ multiplex PCR; TCRdb holds only in-frame clones, not every one. The sample yields some 15,000 clones, about 86% seen once. This record comes from a study of blood T cell repertoires in COVID-19. Material for sequencing was peripheral blood. This sequence originates from a human donor in a cohort sampled during active COVID-19.

CDR3 sequence reads: CATSDLTAGEESQYF. CDR3 DNA sequence: TGTGCCACCAGTGATTTAACAGCCGGTGAAGAGTCCCAGTACTTC. This sequence joins TRBV24-1 and TRBJ2-5; D not certain. The CDR3 totals 15 residues. CDR1 KGHDR and CDR2 SFDVKD come from the germline V gene.